This entry lists 11 T cell receptor beta chains sequenced from one sample in a study of beta chain features in type 1 diabetes. The study's findings and limits: Within each of all four CD4+ subsets, Type 1 diabetes patients had TCRB CDR3s that were moderately but significantly shorter.

Isolated RNA was reverse transcribed in full, so expressed TCRB transcripts were sequenced. Some clones are missing from TCRdb's copy, which holds only in-frame ones; the method was immunoSEQ multiplex PCR. Of 200,000 to 300,000 clones in the sample, roughly a tenth were seen once. No antigen is known for these receptors. The sample taken for sequencing was naive CD4+ T cells from blood. These receptors were collected from a young man with type 1 diabetes.

The chain has TRBV7-3 and TRBJ2-1, with 7 bases lining up with TRBD2. CDR1 and CDR2 (germline): SGHTA, FQGTGA. The trim removed 0 bases at V and 8 bases at J, leaving 16 bases unmatched. The length of the CDR3 is 18 residues. CDR3 region: CASSLTRSASGLLDEQFF. The CDR3, as DNA: TGTGCCAGCAGCTTAACCCGAAGCGCTAGCGGTTTATTGGATGAGCAGTTCTTC.

The J gene is TRBJ1-4, the V gene TRBV4-2; D gene uncertain. There are 15 residues in the CDR3. Between the trimmed V and J ends, which lost 0 bases and 12 bases, there was a span of 17 bases. Germline lookup yields CDR1 LGHNA and CDR2 YNFKEQ. CDR3 sequence: CASSQDPLESLQLFF. CDR3 coding DNA: TGTGCCAGCAGCCAAGATCCTCTCGAGAGTCTTCAACTGTTTTTT.

This chain links TRBV18 with TRBJ1-1, with D possibly TRBD1 on 5 matching bases. V gave up 2 bases and J gave up 0 bases, with 13 bases separating them. This CDR3 contains 16 residues. Germline CDR1 and CDR2: KGHSH and LQKENI. The CDR3: CASSPGIWGVNTEAFF. CDR3 nucleotide sequence: TGTGCCAGCTCACCAGGTATATGGGGGGTGAACACTGAAGCTTTCTTT.

The rearrangement joins TRBV5-1 to TRBJ2-5, with 9 bases that match TRBD1. There are 14 residues in the CDR3. Per the germline V gene, CDR1 is SGHRS and CDR2 is YFSETQ. The V segment lost 4 bases and the J segment 1 base; nucleotides outside the gene matches: 2. The chain's CDR3 is CASSRDRAQETQYF. The CDR3 nucleotides read TGCGCCAGCAGCCGGGACAGGGCCCAAGAGACCCAGTACTTC.

The V and J genes are TRBV11-2 and TRBJ2-2; 11 nucleotides match TRBD2. The junction had 14 bases not matched to a gene; V was cut back by 6 bases and J by 5 bases. Germline V gene lookup returns CDR1 SGHAT and CDR2 FQNNGV. The CDR3 totals 18 residues. Here the CDR3 DNA reads TGTGCCAGCAGACCGATAGCGGGGGGGGCGAGGAGGACCGGGGAGCTGTTTTTT. Protein product: CASRPIAGGARRTGELFF.

The gene calls are TRBV19 and TRBJ2-7; D is possibly TRBD1 (6 bases). The CDR3 runs 14 residues. CDR1 and CDR2 from the germline V gene are LNHDA and SQIVND (reference sequence). V lost 3 bases and J 3 bases, leaving 12 bases between the germline ends. The CDR3: CASSISGANYEQYF. CDR3 coding DNA: TGTGCCAGTAGTATTTCAGGGGCCAACTACGAGCAGTACTTC.

The chain joins TRBV7-3 to TRBJ2-2, with D possibly being TRBD2 (7 bases). V lost 5 bases to trimming and J lost 3 bases, with 16 bases between them. The V gene's germline CDR1 is SGHTA and CDR2 FQGTGA. CDR3 length: 16 residues. The CDR3 nucleotides read TGTGCCAGCAGCCCGACGGGGGGCTTGGACACCGGGGAGCTGTTTTTT. Translated, it gives CASSPTGGLDTGELFF.

The sample holds a few counts of this clone. J is TRBJ2-1 and V is TRBV7-9; possibly TRBD2 for D (7 bases). The CDR3 spans 15 residues. Per the germline V gene, CDR1 is SEHNR and CDR2 is FQNEAQ (reference sequence). V was cut by 4 bases and J by 4 bases, with 14 bases left in between. DNA of the CDR3: TGTGCCAGCAGCTCCAAGGGGGGGCAATACAATGAGCAGTTCTTC. The encoded protein is CASSSKGGQYNEQFF.

V is TRBV28 and J is TRBJ2-6, with D possibly matching TRBD2 (5 bases). The CDR3 is 16 residues long. CDR1 and CDR2 from the germline V gene are MDHEN and SYDVKM. The germline V and J ends were trimmed by 4 bases and 0 bases, with 10 bases remaining between them. The chain's CDR3 is CASSSPGISGANVLTF. CDR3 bases: TGTGCCAGCAGTTCCCCCGGGATCTCTGGGGCCAACGTCCTGACTTTC.

This clone occurred a few times. The V gene is TRBV7-9, the J gene TRBJ2-7; D is unclear. V was pared by 1 base and J by 0 bases, with 7 bases between. This CDR3 contains 14 residues. Germline values: CDR1 SEHNR, CDR2 FQNEAQ (reference sequence). CDR3 DNA: TGTGCCAGCAGCTTAGAATACAGCTCCTACGAGCAGTACTTC. Its protein product is CASSLEYSSYEQYF.

This clone showed up just a few times. J is TRBJ2-3 and V is TRBV4-2; TRBD2 aligns across 14 bases. This CDR3 is 18 amino acids long. From germline, CDR1 is LGHNA and CDR2 YNFKEQ. The trim removed 1 base at V and 5 bases at J, leaving 8 bases unmatched. Here the CDR3 DNA reads TGTGCCAGCAGCCAAGTGGGGACCGGGACTAGCGGGGGAGATACGCAGTATTTT. Its protein product is CASSQVGTGTSGGDTQYF.